This entry features one T cell receptor (beta chain) sequence. Its antigen is still unknown. The sample comes from a study of T cell responses to AZD1222 COVID-19 vaccine. With 5 bases clipped from V and 6 bases from J, the junction kept 9 bases outside the gene matches. The CDR3 has 15 amino acids. The germline V gene encodes CDR1 MNHEY and CDR2 SMNVEV (reference sequence). Sequencing used immunoSEQ multiplex PCR; TCRdb keeps in-frame clones, though not all of them. The sample holds roughly 120,000 clones, 80% to 95% seen once. General study findings and limits: Only a handful of AZD1222 recipients, more than 5 in all, had baseline seropositivity. Reportedly, nearly half of unique spike TCRs recognized epitopes outside B.1.351/B.1.1.7 mutations. When two AZD1222 doses had been given, Spike-specific TCR breadth and depth rose.

The genes are TRBV27 and TRBJ2-3; TRBD2 aligns across 9 bases. Sequenced here: peripheral blood, sampled 28 days after the second dose of the MenACWY control vaccine. The TCR was taken from an adult who received the MenACWY meningococcal vaccine as a control. CDR3 sequence reads: CASSEGGRARDTQYF. CDR3 in DNA: TGTGCCAGCAGTGAGGGCGGGAGGGCCCGTGATACGCAGTATTTT.